Listed below are T cell receptor beta chains from one sample, sequenced in a study of CD8 T cells in ankylosing spondylitis. A single record per CDR3 protein comes from TCRdb applying MiXCR to the 5' RACE reads. Of 150,000 to 200,000 distinct CDR3 sequences listed, 13% are singletons. The source material was blood, either unsorted or a sorted T cell fraction (not recorded which). The receptors were gathered from a female donor with ankylosing spondylitis or in good health (not recorded which). Both conserved end residues are part of each CDR3. A D gene is named only where the DNA matches it firmly. Clone sizes are given selectively: once, few, many, or a class where the clone is expanded.

CDR3 DNA	CDR3 protein	clone size	CDR3 length	V gene	J gene	D gene
TGCAGCGTCGGAGGATCTAGCGGGAGCTACGAGCAGTACTTC	CSVGGSSGSYEQYF	.	14	TRBV29-1	TRBJ2-7	TRBD2
TGTGCCAGCAGCTTAGCGGGGATCGCCTACGAGCAGTACTTC	CASSLAGIAYEQYF	few	14	TRBV7-8	TRBJ2-7	.
TGTGCCAGCAGTTTGGTTAGCGGGATTCATGAGCAGTTCTTC	CASSLVSGIHEQFF	many	14	TRBV12-3/TRBV12-4	TRBJ2-1	TRBD2
TGCAGTGCTAGAGATCCCCGGGGGCCTACAAACAATGAGCAGTTCTTC	CSARDPRGPTNNEQFF	.	16	TRBV20-1	TRBJ2-1	.
TGTGCCAGCAGCCGAAGCGGAGGGACTAGCGGCTACAATGAGCAGTTCTTC	CASSRSGGTSGYNEQFF	many	17	TRBV7-8	TRBJ2-1	TRBD2
TGCAGCGCTCAGGTACCCTACGAGCAGTACTTC	CSAQVPYEQYF	.	11	TRBV29-1	TRBJ2-7	.
TGTGCCAGCAGCCAAACTGGGGGGGTTGATGGCTACACCTTC	CASSQTGGVDGYTF	many	14	TRBV7-3	TRBJ1-2	.
TGTGCCAGTGTAAATATCGGGGGAGGCAATCAGCCCCAGCATTTC	CASVNIGGGNQPQHF	few	15	TRBV6-1	TRBJ1-5	.
TGTGCCAGCAGCTTTCAGGCAGGGCCCCATCAGCCCCAGCATTTT	CASSFQAGPHQPQHF	many	15	TRBV7-2	TRBJ1-5	.
TGTGCCAGCAGTCGTTCAGGTTTCTCCTACGAGCAGTACTTC	CASSRSGFSYEQYF	few	14	TRBV6-1	TRBJ2-7	.
TGCAGCGTTGAGACAGCGAACACCGGGGAGCTGTTTTTT	CSVETANTGELFF	few	13	TRBV29-1	TRBJ2-2	.
TGTGCCACCCTGGACAGACCTAACTATGGCTACACCTTC	CATLDRPNYGYTF	many	13	TRBV10-3	TRBJ1-2	.
TGCGCCAGCAGCCAAGTTGAACTAGCGGATCAGTTCTTC	CASSQVELADQFF	many	13	TRBV4-3	TRBJ2-1	TRBD2
TGCGCCAGTGGGGGACTACTTGGGCTTACTGAGCAGTTCTTC	CASGGLLGLTEQFF	many	14	TRBV5-1	TRBJ2-1	TRBD2
TGTGCCAGCAGTTTCTCAGGGAGGTCCTACAATGAGCAGTTCTTC	CASSFSGRSYNEQFF	many	15	TRBV6-2/TRBV6-3	TRBJ2-1	.
TGTGCCAGCAGCAAAGGGAATCGGGGAATGGTTAATTCACCCCTCCACTTT	CASSKGNRGMVNSPLHF	many	17	TRBV21-1	TRBJ1-6	.
TGTGCCAGTAGTGCCTCCTCTAGCGGAGGGGCCTACAATGAGCAGTTCTTC	CASSASSSGGAYNEQFF	few	17	TRBV19	TRBJ2-1	TRBD2
TGTGCCACCAAGGGGGGGCGGGAGCCAGATACGCAGTATTTT	CATKGGREPDTQYF	many	14	TRBV2	TRBJ2-3	.
TGCGCCAGCAGCTCGCGATGGCCGACAGCTAGCACAGATACGCAGTATTTT	CASSSRWPTASTDTQYF	many	17	TRBV5-1	TRBJ2-3	.
TGTGCCAGCAGCTACTACACCGGGGAGCTGTTTTTT	CASSYYTGELFF	many	12	TRBV7-3	TRBJ2-2	.
TGTGCCAGCAGACCGGGACAGGGTGCCGGGGAGCTGTTTTTT	CASRPGQGAGELFF	.	14	TRBV12-3/TRBV12-4	TRBJ2-2	TRBD1
TGTGCCAGCAGACCCAACACGTGGGGACTAGCGGGGACCCAGTACTTC	CASRPNTWGLAGTQYF	few	16	TRBV6-1	TRBJ2-5	TRBD2
TGCGCCAGCAGCCTCCAATGGGGGCCGGATGAAAAACTGTTTTTT	CASSLQWGPDEKLFF	many	15	TRBV5-1	TRBJ1-4	.
TGTGCCAGCAGTAGATCAGGGGCCAATCAGCCCCAGCATTTT	CASSRSGANQPQHF	many	14	TRBV12-3/TRBV12-4	TRBJ1-5	.
TGTGCCAGCAGGGTGGGACTAGAGGACATTCAGTACTTC	CASRVGLEDIQYF	.	13	TRBV12-3/TRBV12-4	TRBJ2-4	TRBD2
TGCAGCGGCCGGCGTGGCGGCTCCTACAATGAGCAGTTCTTC	CSGRRGGSYNEQFF	many	14	TRBV29-1	TRBJ2-1	.
TGTGCCATCAGCGCGGGGCGGGTGGAAGCTTTCTTT	CAISAGRVEAFF	.	12	TRBV5-6	TRBJ1-1	.
TGCAGCGTCTCCGGTGCGACCTACGAGCAGTACTTC	CSVSGATYEQYF	many	12	TRBV29-1	TRBJ2-7	.
TGTGCCAGCACCCCCGGCATAGCGGGCTCGAATGAGCAGTTCTTC	CASTPGIAGSNEQFF	many	15	TRBV12-3/TRBV12-4	TRBJ2-1	TRBD2
TGTGCCAGCAGTACTGACAGAGGTGGCTACACCTTC	CASSTDRGGYTF	.	12	TRBV11-2	TRBJ1-2	.
TGCAGCGTTGAAGATGGTTGGTACGAGCAGTACTTC	CSVEDGWYEQYF	many	12	TRBV29-1	TRBJ2-7	.
TGCAGCGTTGTAGGGCGAGGGGAGACCCAGTACTTC	CSVVGRGETQYF	many	12	TRBV29-1	TRBJ2-5	.